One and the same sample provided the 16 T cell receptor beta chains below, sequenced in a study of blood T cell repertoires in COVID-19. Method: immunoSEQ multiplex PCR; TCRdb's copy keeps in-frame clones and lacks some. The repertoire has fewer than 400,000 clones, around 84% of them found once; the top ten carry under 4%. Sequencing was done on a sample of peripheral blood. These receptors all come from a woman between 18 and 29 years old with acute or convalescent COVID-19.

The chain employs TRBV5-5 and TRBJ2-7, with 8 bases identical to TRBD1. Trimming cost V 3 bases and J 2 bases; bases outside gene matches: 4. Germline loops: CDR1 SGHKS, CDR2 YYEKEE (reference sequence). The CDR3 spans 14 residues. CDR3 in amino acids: CASSSPGQAYEQYF. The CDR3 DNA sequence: TGTGCCAGCAGCTCACCGGGACAGGCCTACGAGCAGTACTTC.

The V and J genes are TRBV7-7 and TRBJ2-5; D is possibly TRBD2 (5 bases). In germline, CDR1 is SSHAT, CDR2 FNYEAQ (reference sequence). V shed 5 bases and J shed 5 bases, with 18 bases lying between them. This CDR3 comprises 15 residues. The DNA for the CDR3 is TGTGCCAGCAGCGCTGGGCCCCGGGGTGGGGAGACCCAGTACTTC. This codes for CASSAGPRGGETQYF.

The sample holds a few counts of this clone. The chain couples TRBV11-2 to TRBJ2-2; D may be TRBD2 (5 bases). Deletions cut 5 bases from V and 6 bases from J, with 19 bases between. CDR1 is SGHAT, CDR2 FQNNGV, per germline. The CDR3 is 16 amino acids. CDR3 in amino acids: CASSLNSGGFPGELFF. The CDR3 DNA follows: TGTGCCAGCAGCCTGAACTCAGGAGGTTTTCCCGGGGAGCTGTTTTTT. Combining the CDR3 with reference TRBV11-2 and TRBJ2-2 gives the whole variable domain EAGVAQSPRYKIIEKRQSVAFWCNPISGHATLYWYQQILGQGPKLLIQFQNNGVVDDSQLPKDRFSAERLKGVDSTLKIQPAKLEDSAVYLCASSLNSGGFPGELFFGEGSRLTVL.

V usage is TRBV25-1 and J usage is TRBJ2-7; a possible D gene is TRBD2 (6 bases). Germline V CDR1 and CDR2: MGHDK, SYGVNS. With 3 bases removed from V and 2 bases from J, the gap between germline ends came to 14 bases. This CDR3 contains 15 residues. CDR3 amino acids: CASSDGQGGPYEQYF. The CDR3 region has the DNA TGTGCCAGCAGTGATGGGCAGGGAGGACCCTACGAGCAGTACTTC.

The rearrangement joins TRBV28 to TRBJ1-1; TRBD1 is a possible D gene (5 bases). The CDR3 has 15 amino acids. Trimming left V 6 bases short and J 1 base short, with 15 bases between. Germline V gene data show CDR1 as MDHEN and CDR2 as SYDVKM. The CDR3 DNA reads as TGTGCCAGCAGCCTGGACATATTGGAGAACACTGAAGCTTTCTTT. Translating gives CASSLDILENTEAFF.

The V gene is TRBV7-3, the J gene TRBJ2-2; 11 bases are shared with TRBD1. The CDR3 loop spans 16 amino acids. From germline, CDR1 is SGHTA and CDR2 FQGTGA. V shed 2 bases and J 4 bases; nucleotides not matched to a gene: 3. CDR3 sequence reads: CASSLYGTGGTGELFF. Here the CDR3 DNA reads TGTGCCAGCAGCTTATATGGGACAGGGGGCACCGGGGAGCTGTTTTTT.

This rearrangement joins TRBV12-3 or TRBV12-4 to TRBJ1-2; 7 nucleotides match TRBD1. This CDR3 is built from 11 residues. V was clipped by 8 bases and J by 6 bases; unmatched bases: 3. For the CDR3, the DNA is TGTGCCAGCCTGACAGGGAATGGCTACACCTTC. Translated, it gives CASLTGNGYTF.

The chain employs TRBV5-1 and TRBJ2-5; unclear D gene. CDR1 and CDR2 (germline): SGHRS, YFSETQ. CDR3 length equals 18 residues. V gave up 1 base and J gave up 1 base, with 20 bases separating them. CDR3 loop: CASSLWYRVIGSQETQYF. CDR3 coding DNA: TGCGCCAGCAGCTTGTGGTATCGGGTTATCGGATCCCAAGAGACCCAGTACTTC.

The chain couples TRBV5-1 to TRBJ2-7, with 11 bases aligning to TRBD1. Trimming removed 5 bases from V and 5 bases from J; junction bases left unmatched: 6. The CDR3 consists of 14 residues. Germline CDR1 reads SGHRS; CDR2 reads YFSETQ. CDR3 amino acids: CASRQPGQGDEQYF. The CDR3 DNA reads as TGCGCCAGCAGGCAGCCGGGACAGGGGGACGAGCAGTACTTC.

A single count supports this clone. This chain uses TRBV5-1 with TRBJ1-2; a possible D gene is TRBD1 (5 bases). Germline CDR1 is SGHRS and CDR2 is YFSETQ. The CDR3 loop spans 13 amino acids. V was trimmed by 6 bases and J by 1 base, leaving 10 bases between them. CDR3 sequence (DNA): TGCGCCAGCACTGACAGAGTTAACTATGGCTACACCTTC. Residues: CASTDRVNYGYTF.

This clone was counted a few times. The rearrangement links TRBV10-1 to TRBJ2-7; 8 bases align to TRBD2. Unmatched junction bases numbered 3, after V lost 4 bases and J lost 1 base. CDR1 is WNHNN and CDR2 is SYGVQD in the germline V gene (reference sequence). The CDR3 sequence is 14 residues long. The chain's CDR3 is CASSVASGSYEQYF. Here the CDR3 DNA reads TGCGCCAGCAGTGTCGCTAGCGGGTCCTACGAGCAGTACTTC.

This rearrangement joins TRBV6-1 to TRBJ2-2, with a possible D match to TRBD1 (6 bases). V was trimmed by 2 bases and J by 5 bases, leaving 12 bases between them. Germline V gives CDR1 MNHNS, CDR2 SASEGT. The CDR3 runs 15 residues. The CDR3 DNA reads TGTGCCAGCAGTGAAATGGGGGCGGTAACCGGGGAGCTGTTTTTT. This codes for CASSEMGAVTGELFF.

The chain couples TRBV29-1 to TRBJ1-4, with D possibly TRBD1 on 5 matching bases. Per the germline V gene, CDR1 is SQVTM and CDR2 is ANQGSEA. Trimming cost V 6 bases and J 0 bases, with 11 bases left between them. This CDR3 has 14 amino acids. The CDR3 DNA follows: TGCAGCGTCGTTGACAGATCAACTAATGAAAAACTGTTTTTT. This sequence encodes CSVVDRSTNEKLFF. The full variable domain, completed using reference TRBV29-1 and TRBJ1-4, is SAVISQKPSRDICQRGTSLTIQCQVDSQVTMMFWYRQQPGQSLTLIATANQGSEATYESGFVIDKFPISRPNLTFSTLTVSNMSPEDSSIYLCSVVDRSTNEKLFFGSGTQLSVL.

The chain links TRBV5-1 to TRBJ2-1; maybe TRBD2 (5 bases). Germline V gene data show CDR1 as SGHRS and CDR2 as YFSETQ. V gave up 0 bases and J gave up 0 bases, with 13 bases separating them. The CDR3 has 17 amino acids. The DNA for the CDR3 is TGCGCCAGCAGCTTGGCAGGAGGCTGGAGCTCCTACAATGAGCAGTTCTTC. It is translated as CASSLAGGWSSYNEQFF.

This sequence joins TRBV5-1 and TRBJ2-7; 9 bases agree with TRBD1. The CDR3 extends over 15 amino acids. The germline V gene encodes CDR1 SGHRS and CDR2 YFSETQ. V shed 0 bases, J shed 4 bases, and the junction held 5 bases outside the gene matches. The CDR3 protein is CASSLATGTGYEQYF. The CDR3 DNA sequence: TGCGCCAGCAGCTTGGCTACCGGGACAGGGTACGAGCAGTACTTC.

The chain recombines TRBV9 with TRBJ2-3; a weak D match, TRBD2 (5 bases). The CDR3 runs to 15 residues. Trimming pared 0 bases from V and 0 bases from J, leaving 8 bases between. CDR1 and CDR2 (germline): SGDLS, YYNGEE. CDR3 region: CASSVAGLSTDTQYF. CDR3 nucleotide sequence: TGTGCCAGCAGCGTAGCGGGGTTGAGCACAGATACGCAGTATTTT.